This entry describes one T cell receptor (beta chain). Sequenced by immunoSEQ multiplex PCR; TCRdb stores in-frame clones only, minus some. Among roughly 190,000 clones listed, 85% to 90% were seen once. The V end lost 5 bases, the J end lost 4 bases, and 8 bases lay between the germline ends. This CDR3 comprises 12 residues. The data were obtained in a study of blood T cell repertoires in COVID-19. The sample taken for sequencing was PBMCs or T cells enriched from blood (not recorded which). This TCR derives from a woman between 40 and 55 years old in a cohort exposed to, infected with or recovered from COVID-19 (not recorded which). V usage is TRBV12-3 or TRBV12-4 and J usage is TRBJ1-1; D ambiguous. Here the CDR3 reads CASSAPSTEAFF. The CDR3 DNA sequence: TGTGCCAGCAGTGCGCCGAGCACTGAAGCTTTCTTT.